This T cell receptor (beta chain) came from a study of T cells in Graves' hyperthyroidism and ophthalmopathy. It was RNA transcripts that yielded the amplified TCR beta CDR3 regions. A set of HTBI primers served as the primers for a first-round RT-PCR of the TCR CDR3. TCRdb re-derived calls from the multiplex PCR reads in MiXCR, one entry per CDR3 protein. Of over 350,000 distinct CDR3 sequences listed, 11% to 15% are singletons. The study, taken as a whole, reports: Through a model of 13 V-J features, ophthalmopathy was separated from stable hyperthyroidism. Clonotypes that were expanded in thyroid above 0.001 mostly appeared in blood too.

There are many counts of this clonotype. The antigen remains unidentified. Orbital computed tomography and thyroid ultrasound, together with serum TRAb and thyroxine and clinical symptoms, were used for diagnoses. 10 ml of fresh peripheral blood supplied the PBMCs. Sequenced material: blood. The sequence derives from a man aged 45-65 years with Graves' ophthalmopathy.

CDR3 residues: CASGDQPQHF. The CDR3 bases are TGTGCCAGCGGAGATCAGCCCCAGCATTTT. The chain carries TRBV28 and TRBJ1-5; D remains unclear. There are 10 residues in the CDR3. V was pared by 8 bases and J by 5 bases, with 4 bases between. Germline CDR1 and CDR2: MDHEN and SYDVKM.